Below, 23 T cell receptor beta chains from the same sample are listed, as sequenced in a study of T cell responses to AZD1222 COVID-19 vaccine. TCRdb's copy holds only in-frame clones and misses some; the assay was immunoSEQ multiplex PCR. The sample holds 75,000 to 100,000 clones, 80% to 90% seen once. This sample comprised peripheral blood, obtained on day 0 of MenACWY control vaccination. The receptors originated from an adult in good health.

J is TRBJ1-5 and V is TRBV5-6, with 8 bases that match TRBD1. The CDR3 extends over 15 amino acids. V trimming: 1 base; J trimming: 4 bases; junction bases outside the gene matches: 4. The V gene's germline CDR1 is SGHDT and CDR2 YYEEEE. The CDR3 bases are TGTGCCAGCAGCTTGACCGGGACAGGAAATCAGCCCCAGCATTTT. Its protein is CASSLTGTGNQPQHF.

The genes are TRBV4-2 and TRBJ2-5; the match to TRBD2 covers 10 bases. This CDR3 is 15 amino acids long. CDR1 and CDR2 from the germline V gene are LGHNA and YNFKEQ. With V trimmed by 3 bases and J by 2 bases, 3 bases remained unmatched. CDR3 region: CASSHLLAGQETQYF. CDR3 nucleotide sequence: TGTGCCAGCAGCCACCTACTAGCGGGGCAAGAGACCCAGTACTTC.

The genes are TRBV6-5 and TRBJ2-1; D not certain. Trimming shortened V by 6 bases and J by 1 base, and 13 bases separated the two germline ends. Germline V gene data show CDR1 as MNHEY and CDR2 as SVGAGI. The CDR3 has 15 residues. The CDR3 sequence: CASSPAAASYNEQFF. The CDR3 nucleotides read TGTGCCAGCAGCCCCGCAGCTGCTTCCTACAATGAGCAGTTCTTC.

In this sample, this clone turned up once. J is TRBJ2-1 and V is TRBV3-1 (or the pseudogene TRBV3-2); 8 bases map to TRBD2. The CDR3 sequence is 13 residues long. J gave up 14 bases and V 3 bases, and 9 bases lay outside the gene matches. Germline CDR1 reads LGHDT; CDR2 reads YNNKEL (reference sequence). DNA for the CDR3: TGTGCCAGCAGCCAGGTGCCGGGGGGGCCAGAGTTCTTC. Protein product: CASSQVPGGPEFF.

This chain joins TRBV19 and TRBJ1-5; 7 bases align to TRBD1. Trimming cost V 6 bases and J 3 bases; bases outside gene matches: 8. Germline lookup yields CDR1 LNHDA and CDR2 SQIVND (reference sequence). The CDR3 sequence is 15 residues long. This chain's CDR3 is CASSPGTANNQPQHF. In DNA form, the CDR3 reads TGTGCCAGTAGCCCCGGGACAGCAAACAATCAGCCCCAGCATTTT.

The gene calls are TRBV7-2 and TRBJ1-2, with D possibly TRBD1 on 6 matching bases. CDR1 SGHTA and CDR2 FQGNSA come from the germline V gene. This CDR3 spans 15 amino acids. Trimming cost V 5 bases and J 3 bases, with 16 bases left between them. DNA of the CDR3: TGTGCCAGCAGCCACACGTCGAAGGGGGACTATGGCTACACCTTC. Its translation is CASSHTSKGDYGYTF.

The chain recombines TRBV29-1 with TRBJ1-2, with D possibly TRBD1 on 5 matching bases. CDR3 size: 12 residues. Per the germline V gene, CDR1 is SQVTM and CDR2 is ANQGSEA. Trimming left V 7 bases short and J 7 bases short, with 16 bases between. CDR3 protein: CSAAREGRGYTF. The CDR3 bases are TGCAGCGCCGCCCGGGAGGGACGTGGCTACACCTTC.

The chain uses TRBV28 and TRBJ2-1, with D possibly called TRBD1 or TRBD2 (7 bases each). Trimming took 5 bases from V and 5 from J, leaving 19 bases between them. The CDR3 runs 16 residues. Germline V lookup: CDR1 MDHEN, CDR2 SYDVKM. The CDR3 nucleotides are TGTGCCAGCAGTGGGGAGGGGGCCCTTAGGAACAATGAGCAGTTCTTC. This encodes CASSGEGALRNNEQFF. Drawing the rest from reference TRBV28 and TRBJ2-1, the complete variable domain is DVKVTQSSRYLVKRTGEKVFLECVQDMDHENMFWYRQDPGLGLRLIYFSYDVKMKEKGDIPEGYSVSREKKERFSLILESASTNQTSMYLCASSGEGALRNNEQFFGPGTRLTVL.

The chain combines TRBV9 with TRBJ1-2; unclear D gene. Germline V gene sequence: CDR1 SGDLS, CDR2 YYNGEE. Trimming took 4 bases from V and 7 from J, leaving 17 bases between them. CDR3 size: 14 residues. The CDR3 DNA reads TGTGCCAGCAGCACCTTAGACGGGCCTAGTGGCTACACCTTC. This encodes CASSTLDGPSGYTF.

The gene calls are TRBV2 and TRBJ1-4, with TRBD1 matching 8 bases. V was pared by 6 bases and J by 6 bases, with 6 bases of the junction left unmatched. CDR3 length: 14 amino acids. From germline, CDR1 is SNHLY and CDR2 FYNNEI. The CDR3 reads CASRPDREHEKLFF. Written as DNA, the CDR3 is TGTGCCAGCAGGCCGGACAGGGAGCATGAAAAACTGTTTTTT. Drawing the rest from reference TRBV2 and TRBJ1-4, the complete variable domain is EPEVTQTPSHQVTQMGQEVILRCVPISNHLYFYWYRQILGQKVEFLVSFYNNEISEKSEIFDDQFSVERPDGSNFTLKIRSTKLEDSAMYFCASRPDREHEKLFFGSGTQLSVL.

J is TRBJ2-1 and V is TRBV5-1; D may be TRBD2 (7 bases). Germline CDR1 is SGHRS and CDR2 is YFSETQ. The CDR3 consists of 17 residues. V lost 2 bases and J 3 bases, leaving 18 bases between the germline ends. The DNA for the CDR3 is TGCGCCAGCAGCTTTTCTCACGCGGGGGCTATCTACAATGAGCAGTTCTTC. Translated: CASSFSHAGAIYNEQFF.

The V gene is TRBV28, the J gene TRBJ2-7, with 9 bases identical to TRBD1. Per the germline V gene, CDR1 is MDHEN and CDR2 is SYDVKM. The CDR3 is 12 amino acids. V dropped 8 bases and J dropped 2; count of bases not matched to a gene: 1. The CDR3 DNA reads TGTGCCAGCCGGGACAGGGCCTACGAGCAGTACTTC. It is translated as CASRDRAYEQYF.

V is TRBV3-1 (or the pseudogene TRBV3-2) and J is TRBJ1-1; D is unclear. The CDR3 is 15 amino acids. V dropped 0 bases and J dropped 5 bases, with 13 bases sitting between them. Germline V lookup: CDR1 LGHDT, CDR2 YNNKEL (reference sequence). Written as DNA, the CDR3 is TGTGCCAGCAGCCAAGATCAACCGGGTTCAACTGAAGCTTTCTTT. This codes for CASSQDQPGSTEAFF.

V usage is TRBV20-1 and J usage is TRBJ1-2; D unclear. The CDR3 is made up of 14 amino acids. Trimming took 3 bases from V and 2 from J, leaving 13 bases between them. Germline V CDR1 and CDR2: DFQATT, SNEGSKA (reference sequence). The CDR3 loop is CSASISQSNYGYTF. The CDR3 DNA follows: TGCAGTGCTAGTATCTCACAGAGCAACTATGGCTACACCTTC.

The chain recombines TRBV5-1 with TRBJ1-1; perhaps TRBD1 as D (5 bases). With 4 bases removed from V and 3 bases from J, the gap between germline ends came to 19 bases. The CDR3 totals 16 residues. Germline CDR1 is SGHRS and CDR2 is YFSETQ. This CDR3 is CASSRDGTPRDTEAFF. CDR3 coding DNA: TGCGCCAGCAGCAGGGACGGCACCCCAAGGGACACTGAAGCTTTCTTT.

The rearrangement uses TRBV6-5 and TRBJ2-4; TRBD2 is a possible D gene (5 bases). CDR1 and CDR2 from the germline V gene are MNHEY and SVGAGI. CDR3 size: 15 residues. Trimming cost V 6 bases and J 2 bases, with 14 bases left between them. CDR3 DNA sequence: TGTGCCAGCAGCTCCGGACTTCCACCCAAAAACATTCAGTACTTC. Translating it yields CASSSGLPPKNIQYF.

The chain joins TRBV7-3 to TRBJ2-1, with D possibly matching TRBD2 (6 bases). V was pared by 5 bases and J by 9 bases, with 14 bases between. The CDR3 is 13 residues long. CDR1 and CDR2 from the germline V gene are SGHTA and FQGTGA. CDR3 in amino acids: CASSVSRGSEQFF. The CDR3 nucleotides are TGTGCCAGCAGCGTAAGCCGGGGGAGTGAGCAGTTCTTC.

This rearrangement joins TRBV7-3 to TRBJ2-1; possibly TRBD2 for D (6 bases). Between the trimmed V and J ends, which lost 5 bases and 12 bases, there was a span of 14 bases. Germline assignment: CDR1 SGHTA and CDR2 FQGTGA. The CDR3 has 12 residues. The CDR3 loop is CASSPQGGGQFF. The CDR3 DNA reads as TGTGCCAGCAGCCCCCAGGGAGGTGGGCAGTTCTTC. Together with reference TRBV7-3 and TRBJ2-1, the CDR3 gives the full variable domain: GAGVSQTPSNKVTEKGKYVELRCDPISGHTALYWYRQSLGQGPEFLIYFQGTGAADDSGLPNDRFFAVRPEGSVSTLKIQRTERGDSAVYLCASSPQGGGQFFGPGTRLTVL.

The chain recombines TRBV19 with TRBJ1-5; the match to TRBD1 covers 9 bases. The CDR3 is made up of 14 amino acids. Losses at the gene ends were 5 bases for V and 4 bases for J; bases not matched to a gene: 3. Germline V gene lookup returns CDR1 LNHDA and CDR2 SQIVND (reference sequence). The CDR3 coding sequence is TGTGCCAGTAGTGTGACAGGGGGTAATCAGCCCCAGCATTTT. As protein: CASSVTGGNQPQHF.

The chain recombines TRBV19 with TRBJ1-2, with TRBD1 matching 8 bases. The V segment lost 4 bases and the J segment 4 bases; nucleotides outside the gene matches: 5. CDR3 length equals 14 residues. Germline lookup yields CDR1 LNHDA and CDR2 SQIVND (reference sequence). The CDR3 loop reads CASSTDRGSYGYTF. The DNA for the CDR3 is TGTGCCAGTAGTACCGACAGGGGATCCTATGGCTACACCTTC.

The CDR3 sequence is CASSGDRESSYEQYF. The DNA of the CDR3 is TGTGCCAGCAGTGGTGACAGGGAAAGCTCCTACGAGCAGTACTTC. V gene TRBV25-1 combines with J gene TRBJ2-7; 7 nucleotides match TRBD1. The germline gives CDR1 MGHDK, CDR2 SYGVNS. This CDR3 comprises 15 residues. V shed 4 bases and J 0 bases; nucleotides not matched to a gene: 6.

This clone came up a few times. CDR3 nucleotide sequence: TGTGCCAGCAGGGGCAGCCGTCAAGAGACCCAGTACTTC. It yields the protein CASRGSRQETQYF. The chain employs TRBV6-5 and TRBJ2-5; no clear D gene. The CDR3 is 13 amino acids. CDR1 is MNHEY, CDR2 SVGAGI, per germline. Deletions cut 6 bases from V and 2 bases from J, with 10 bases between.

The chain carries TRBV7-2 and TRBJ2-5; D gene ambiguous. CDR3 size: 11 residues. Looked up from germline, CDR1 is SGHTA and CDR2 is FQGNSA. V lost 3 bases and J lost 1, with 0 bases in between. CDR3 in DNA: TGTGCCAGCAGCTTCCAAGAGACCCAGTACTTC. Its translation is CASSFQETQYF.